This T cell receptor (beta chain) stems from a study of cytomegalovirus exposure and HLA in healthy donors. Notes on the study in general: What TCR beta sequences reportedly achieved was accurate prediction of HLA-A and HLA-B alleles in most subjects. Confirmation in vitro established that a few CMV-associated chains were specific for CMV antigens. HLA alleles showed associations with some 17,000 TCR beta sequences in a later analysis, at a 0.05 false discovery rate.

PCR employed 60 Vbeta and 13 Jbeta primers. Sequencing was performed with immunoSEQ multiplex PCR; in TCRdb, only in-frame clones are kept and a portion is missing. The sample has some 120,000 clones, roughly 80% seen once. Details on this clone: Its specificity is not known.

Material: PBMCs. This sequence originates from a man aged 25-40 years in good health and CMV-seronegative.

The CDR3 here is CAYSPQDRTYEQYF. The CDR3, as DNA: TGTGCCTACTCGCCGCAGGACAGGACCTACGAGCAGTACTTC. The gene calls are TRBV30 and TRBJ2-7; TRBD1 aligns across 7 bases. Germline V gene data show CDR1 as GTSNPN and CDR2 as SVGIG (reference sequence). Unmatched junction bases numbered 11, after V lost 7 bases and J lost 2 bases. CDR3 size: 14 residues.